The TCR beta chain under discussion was sequenced for a study of blood T cells in healthy people across ages. The wider study: Through template switching, about one barcoded beta molecule was captured per two T cells, as measured in model experiments.

Together with a sample-barcoded 5' primer, a J-beta primer mix was included in a second PCR lasting roughly 6 to 12 cycles. A 12-random-nucleotide template-switch adaptor tagged each cDNA molecule. MiXCR, run by TCRdb on the 5' RACE reads, gives a single entry per CDR3 protein. Of around 820,000 distinct CDR3 sequences listed, roughly 25% are singletons. The CDR3 consists of 16 residues. The V gene lost 0 bases and the J gene lost 6 bases, with 16 bases spanning the gap. The germline V gene encodes CDR1 SGHKS and CDR2 YYEKEE (reference sequence). The sample was also reused in another study, on T cells of mothers and their children. This second study notes: Per mother, over 8 million TCR beta CDR3 reads were obtained; per child, around 2.9 million. Relative to unrelated pairs, biologically related mother-child dyads exhibited marginally greater, non-significant overlap.

The sample was blood. This TCR derives from a boy aged 5-17 years in good health. J is TRBJ1-5 and V is TRBV5-5, with D possibly matching TRBD1 (5 bases). CDR3 DNA: TGTGCCAGCAGCTTGGAACTCTCTAGAGGGGTTCAGCCCCAGCATTTT. Its translation: CASSLELSRGVQPQHF.